Sequencing of this T cell receptor (beta chain) was carried out in a study of CD8+ T cells in alopecia areata. Trimming at V came to 1 base and at J to 4 bases, leaving 2 bases not matched to a gene. CDR1 is MGHRA and CDR2 is YSYEKL in the germline V gene. CDR3 length: 15 amino acids. Following RNA extraction, reverse transcription yielded cDNA that acted as the sequencing template. Clones were read by immunoSEQ multiplex PCR, and TCRdb kept only the in-frame ones, dropping some. The repertoire holds approximately 220,000 clones, with around two fifths as singletons. To note about this clone: The antigen is not known. This may come from a read error, since a much larger clone is one base off.

Treatment given: oral pan-JAK inhibitor, 5-10 mg twice daily. Study-wide findings and caveats: Both scalp clonality and the expanded CD8+ clones among the top 100 showed a significant decrease with tofacitinib.

Sequencing used CD4+ T cells sorted from blood, obtained between weeks 30 and 35, from a patient treated with tofacitinib. J is TRBJ1-2 and V is TRBV4-1; 11 bases match TRBD1. This clonotype originated in a human donor with alopecia areata. CDR3 residues: CASSQAGTGGYGYTF. DNA of the CDR3: TGCGCCAGCAGCCAAGCCGGGACAGGGGGCTATGGCTACACCTTC.